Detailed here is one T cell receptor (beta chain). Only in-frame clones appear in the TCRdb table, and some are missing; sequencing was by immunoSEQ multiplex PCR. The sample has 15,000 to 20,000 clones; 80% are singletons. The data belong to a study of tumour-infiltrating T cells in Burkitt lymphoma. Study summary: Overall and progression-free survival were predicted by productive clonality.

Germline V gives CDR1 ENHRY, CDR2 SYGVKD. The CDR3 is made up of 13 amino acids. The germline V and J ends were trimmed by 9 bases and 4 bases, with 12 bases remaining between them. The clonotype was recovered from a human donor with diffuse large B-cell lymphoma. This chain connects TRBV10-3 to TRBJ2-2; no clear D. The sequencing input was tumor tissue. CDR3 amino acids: CAINQKTTGELFF. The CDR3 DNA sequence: TGTGCCATAAATCAAAAAACCACCGGGGAGCTGTTTTTT.